Sequencing of this T cell receptor (beta chain) was carried out in a study of shared clonotypes between healthy human individuals. Only in-frame clones appear in the TCRdb table, and some are missing; sequencing was by immunoSEQ multiplex PCR. The data show fewer than 600,000 clones, around three quarters seen once. CDR1 is SGHAT and CDR2 is FQDESV in the germline V gene (reference sequence). The CDR3 has 16 amino acids. V was shortened by 1 base and J by 7 bases, with 17 bases between the two germline ends. Those who donated, Caucasian adults without exception, all lived in Nashville, Tennessee. For genomic DNA, unsorted samples relied on approximately 100 million PBMCs.

The chain combines TRBV11-1 with TRBJ2-1; weak D call: TRBD2 (7 bases). This receptor was taken from a woman aged 40-49 years in good health. Some clones in this sample may be carry-over from other donors' samples. Sequenced: PBMCs. The CDR3 nucleotides read TGTGCCAGCAGCTTAGTGGGGGCGGGAGTATTAAATGAGCAGTTCTTC. Translating it yields CASSLVGAGVLNEQFF.